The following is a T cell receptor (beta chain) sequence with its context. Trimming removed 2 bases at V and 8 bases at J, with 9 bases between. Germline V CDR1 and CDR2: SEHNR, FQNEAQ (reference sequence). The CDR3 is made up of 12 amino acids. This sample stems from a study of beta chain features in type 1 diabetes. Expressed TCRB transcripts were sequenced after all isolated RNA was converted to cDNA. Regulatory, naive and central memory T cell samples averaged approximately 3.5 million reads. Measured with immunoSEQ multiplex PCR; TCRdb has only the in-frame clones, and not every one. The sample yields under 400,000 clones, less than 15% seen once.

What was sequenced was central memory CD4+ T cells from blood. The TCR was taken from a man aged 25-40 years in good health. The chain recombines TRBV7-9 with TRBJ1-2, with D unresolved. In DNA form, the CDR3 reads TGTGCCAGCAGCTTAACAAACGGGGGCTACACCTTC. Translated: CASSLTNGGYTF. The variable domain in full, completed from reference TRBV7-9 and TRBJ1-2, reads DTGVSQNPRHKITKRGQNVTFRCDPISEHNRLYWYRQTLGQGPEFLTYFQNEAQLEKSRLLSDRFSAERPKGSFSTLEIQRTEQGDSAMYLCASSLTNGGYTFGSGTRLTVV.